Below, one T cell receptor beta chain is given with its context. As handled by the study authors: Amplifying reference gene primers gave estimates of nucleated cell counts. Only in-frame clones appear in the TCRdb table, and some are missing; sequencing was by immunoSEQ multiplex PCR. V, J and clone size are taken as reported in that table, and D and trimming were inferred from the DNA itself. Among fewer than 400,000 clones listed, roughly nine tenths were seen once. Germline CDR1 is SNHLY and CDR2 is FYNNEI. V shed 7 bases and J shed 7 bases, with 16 bases lying between them. The CDR3 is 13 amino acids. This specimen belongs to a study of blood T cell repertoires in COVID-19. Study information: Collection of acute and convalescent COVID-19 samples took place in the United States, Italy and Spain. PBMCs, B-cell-depleted T cells, or T cells provided the cDNA or gDNA that made up the material.

The receptor was isolated from a woman in her 30s with COVID-19, enrolled during active disease. The rearrangement links TRBV2 to TRBJ1-2; perhaps TRBD1 as D (5 bases). Sequences were obtained from peripheral blood. CDR3 region: CASIRAVHGGYTF. Here the CDR3 DNA reads TGTGCCAGCATCAGGGCGGTACACGGTGGCTACACCTTC.